This TCR beta chain was recorded in a study of T cells in Graves' hyperthyroidism and ophthalmopathy. Broader study findings: The model predicted ophthalmopathy a median about 6.6 months before onset. Most expanded thyroid clonotypes above 0.001 also appeared in blood.

Researchers amplified the TCR beta CDR3 regions from RNA transcripts. During a first-round RT-PCR of the TCR CDR3, the HTBI primer set was used. Using its own MiXCR run on the multiplex PCR reads, TCRdb lists one record per CDR3 protein. The sample includes 380,000 or so distinct CDR3 sequences, over 11% of them seen just once. Regarding this clonotype: Antigen unknown.

Deletions cut 1 base from V and 6 bases from J, with 9 bases between. Germline lookup yields CDR1 DFQATT and CDR2 SNEGSKA (reference sequence). The CDR3 covers 13 residues. Graves' hyperthyroidism was deemed stable absent ophthalmopathy progression within 18 months. Diagnoses used clinical symptoms, serum thyroxine and TRAb, thyroid ultrasound and orbital computed tomography. Input material: blood. The origin of this receptor is a young woman with Graves' hyperthyroidism. The chain combines TRBV20-1 with TRBJ1-4, with D maybe TRBD1 (5 bases). The CDR3 here is CSARAGDHEKLFF. CDR3 DNA sequence: TGCAGTGCTAGAGCCGGGGACCATGAAAAACTGTTTTTT.